This T cell receptor beta chain was obtained from a study of OX40 agonist ivuxolimab in advanced cancers. Study results and caveats: Researchers report that CD8+ T cells had, on average, more expanded clones than CD4+.

Only in-frame clones appear in the TCRdb table, and some are missing; sequencing was by immunoSEQ multiplex PCR. The profile shows some 77,000 clones, approximately 85% of them singletons. CDR1 is LGHNT and CDR2 is FRNRAP in the germline V gene. This CDR3 is built from 13 residues. Trimming removed 3 bases from V and 1 base from J, with 4 bases in between. With respect to this clone: Its cognate antigen is unknown.

The material was CD4+ or CD8+ T cells sorted from blood, obtained in a trial of the OX40 agonist ivuxolimab. The sequence was obtained from an adult with an advanced solid tumor such as melanoma, head and neck, liver or kidney cancer. The genes are TRBV12-5 and TRBJ1-5, with unresolved D. This CDR3 reads CASGFTSNQPQHF. As DNA, the CDR3 is TGTGCTAGTGGTTTTACGAGCAATCAGCCCCAGCATTTT.